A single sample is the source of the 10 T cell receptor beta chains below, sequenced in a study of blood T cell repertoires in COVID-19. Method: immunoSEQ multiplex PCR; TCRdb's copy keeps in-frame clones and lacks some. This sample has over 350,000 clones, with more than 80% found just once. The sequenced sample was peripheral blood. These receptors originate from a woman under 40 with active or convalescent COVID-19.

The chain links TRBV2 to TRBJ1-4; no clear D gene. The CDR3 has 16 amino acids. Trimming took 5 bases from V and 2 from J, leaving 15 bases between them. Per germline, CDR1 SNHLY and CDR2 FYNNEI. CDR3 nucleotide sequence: TGTGCCAGCAGTAGACAATGGGTTCAGACTAATGAAAAACTGTTTTTT. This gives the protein CASSRQWVQTNEKLFF.

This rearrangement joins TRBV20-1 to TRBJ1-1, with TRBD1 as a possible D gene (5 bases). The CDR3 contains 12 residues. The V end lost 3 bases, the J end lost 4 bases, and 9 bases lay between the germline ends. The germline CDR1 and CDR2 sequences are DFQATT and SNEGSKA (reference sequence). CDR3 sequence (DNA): TGCAGTGCTAGTATCGGGGGCACTGAAGCTTTCTTT. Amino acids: CSASIGGTEAFF.

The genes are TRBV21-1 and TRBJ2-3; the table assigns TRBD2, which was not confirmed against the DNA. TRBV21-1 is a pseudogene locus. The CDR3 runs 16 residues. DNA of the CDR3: TGTGCCAGCAGAACTTACAGGGCTAGCGGGAAGGATACGCAGTATTTT. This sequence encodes CASRTYRASGKDTQYF.

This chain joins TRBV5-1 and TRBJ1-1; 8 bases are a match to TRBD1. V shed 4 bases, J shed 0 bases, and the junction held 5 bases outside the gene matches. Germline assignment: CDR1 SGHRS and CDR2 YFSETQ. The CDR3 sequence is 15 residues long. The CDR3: CASSETGALNTEAFF. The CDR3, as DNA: TGCGCCAGCAGCGAGACAGGGGCGCTGAACACTGAAGCTTTCTTT.

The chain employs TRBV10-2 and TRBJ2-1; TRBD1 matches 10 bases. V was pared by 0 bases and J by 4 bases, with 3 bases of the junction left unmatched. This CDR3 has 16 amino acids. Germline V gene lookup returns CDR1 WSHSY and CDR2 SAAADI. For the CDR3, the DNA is TGCGCCAGCAGTGAGTCCGGGACAGGGGTTTACAATGAGCAGTTCTTC. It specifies CASSESGTGVYNEQFF.

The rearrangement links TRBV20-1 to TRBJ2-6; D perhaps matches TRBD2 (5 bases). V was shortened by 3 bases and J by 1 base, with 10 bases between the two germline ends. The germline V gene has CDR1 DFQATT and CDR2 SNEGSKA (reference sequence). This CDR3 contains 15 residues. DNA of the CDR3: TGCAGTGCTAGTAGGACGGGATCTGGGGCCAACGTCCTGACTTTC. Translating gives CSASRTGSGANVLTF.

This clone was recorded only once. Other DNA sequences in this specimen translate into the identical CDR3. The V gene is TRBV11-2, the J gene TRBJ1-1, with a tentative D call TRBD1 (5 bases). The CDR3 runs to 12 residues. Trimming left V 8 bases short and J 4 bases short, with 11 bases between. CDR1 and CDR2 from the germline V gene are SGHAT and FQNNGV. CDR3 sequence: CASSPGGTEAFF. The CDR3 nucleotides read TGTGCCAGCTCCCCGGGGGGCACTGAAGCTTTCTTT.

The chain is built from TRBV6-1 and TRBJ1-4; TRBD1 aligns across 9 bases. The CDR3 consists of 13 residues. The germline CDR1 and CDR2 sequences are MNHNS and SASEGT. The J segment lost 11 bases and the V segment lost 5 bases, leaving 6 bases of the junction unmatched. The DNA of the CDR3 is TGTGCCAGCAGTTCTGGACAGGGGAGGAAACTGTTTTTT. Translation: CASSSGQGRKLFF.

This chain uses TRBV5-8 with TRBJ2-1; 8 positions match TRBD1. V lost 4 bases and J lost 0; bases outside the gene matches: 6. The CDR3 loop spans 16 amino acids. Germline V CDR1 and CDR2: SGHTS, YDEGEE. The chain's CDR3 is CASSPDRGYSYNEQFF. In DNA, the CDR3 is TGTGCCAGCAGCCCCGACAGGGGATACTCCTACAATGAGCAGTTCTTC.

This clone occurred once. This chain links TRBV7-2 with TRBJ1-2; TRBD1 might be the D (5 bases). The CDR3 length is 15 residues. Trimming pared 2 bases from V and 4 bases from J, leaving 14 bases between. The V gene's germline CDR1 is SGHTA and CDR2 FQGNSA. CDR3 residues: CASSLSATEFYGYTF. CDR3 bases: TGTGCCAGCAGCTTATCCGCGACAGAATTCTATGGCTACACCTTC.